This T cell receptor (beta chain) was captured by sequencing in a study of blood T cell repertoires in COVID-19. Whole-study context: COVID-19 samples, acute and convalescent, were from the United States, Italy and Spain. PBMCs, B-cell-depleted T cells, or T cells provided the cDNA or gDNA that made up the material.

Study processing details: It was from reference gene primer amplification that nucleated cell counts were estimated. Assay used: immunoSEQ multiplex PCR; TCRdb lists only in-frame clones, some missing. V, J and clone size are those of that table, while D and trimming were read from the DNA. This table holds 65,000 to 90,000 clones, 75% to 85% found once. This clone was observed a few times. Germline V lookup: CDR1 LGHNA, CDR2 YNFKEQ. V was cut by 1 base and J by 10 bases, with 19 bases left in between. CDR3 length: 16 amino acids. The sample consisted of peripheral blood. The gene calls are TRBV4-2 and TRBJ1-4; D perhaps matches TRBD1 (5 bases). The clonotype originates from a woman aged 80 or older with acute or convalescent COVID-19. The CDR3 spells CASSQGPGPVSAKLFF. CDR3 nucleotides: TGTGCCAGCAGCCAAGGTCCAGGGCCGGTTTCGGCAAAACTGTTTTTT.